This is a list of T cell receptor beta chains from one sample in a study of T-cell memory formation after mild COVID-19. TCRdb redid the calling of the 5' RACE reads with MiXCR, one entry per CDR3 protein. The table lists about 350,000 distinct CDR3 sequences, around 13% of them singletons. Sequencing input: PBMCs or a T cell subset sorted from them (not recorded which). The receptors were gathered from a man aged 18-30 years who had mild COVID-19 (a few samples of this study predate the infection). Cell type and time point are not known. CDR3s leave out the opening cysteine and the closing phenylalanine or tryptophan. Fields, in order: V gene, J gene, CDR3 protein.

TRBV6-1	TRBJ2-3	ASRGVAGLGDTQY
TRBV7-2	TRBJ2-5	ASSLTGMETQY
TRBV5-1	TRBJ2-7	ASSDAGYSYEQY
TRBV7-8	TRBJ2-3	ASSPRAGRPTDTQY
TRBV7-2	TRBJ2-2	ASSLVSVNTGELF
TRBV4-1	TRBJ1-4	ASSKTRTYEKLF
TRBV24-1	TRBJ2-3	ATSVGSGAPDTQY
TRBV7-9	TRBJ1-2	ASSLQGPYGYT
TRBV5-1	TRBJ2-7	ASSLDHEQY
TRBV7-9	TRBJ1-2	ASSSVNRGADYGYT
TRBV19	TRBJ2-7	ASSRARSSYEQY
TRBV7-2	TRBJ1-2	ASSRGQGQGYT
TRBV5-1	TRBJ2-5	ASSEVQETQY
TRBV25-1	TRBJ2-3	ASSEVAGADTQY
TRBV15	TRBJ2-2	ATSARPLSGGSTGELF
TRBV28	TRBJ1-3	ASSPGQRINTIY
TRBV4-1	TRBJ1-4	ASSQTWGRPNEKLF
TRBV28	TRBJ2-5	ANRTQY
TRBV7-6	TRBJ2-3	ASSKDGPGGDTQY
TRBV12-3/TRBV12-4	TRBJ2-2	ASSSPLAGGPFGELF
TRBV12-3/TRBV12-4	TRBJ1-1	ASREGPEAF
TRBV12-5	TRBJ2-3	ASGLAGRHSDTQY
TRBV9	TRBJ1-4	ASSAGEKLF
TRBV12-3/TRBV12-4	TRBJ1-2	ASSQGFSYT
TRBV7-3	TRBJ2-1	ASSTSGVNNEQF
TRBV6-2/TRBV6-3	TRBJ1-1	ASSYFLTEAF
TRBV11-2	TRBJ1-1	ASRRGTEAF
TRBV29-1	TRBJ2-7	SVAKLRQSSYEQY
TRBV12-3/TRBV12-4	TRBJ1-5	ASSPGTGTYQPQH
TRBV19	TRBJ1-2	ASSIQTADALYGYT
TRBV10-3	TRBJ1-6	AISSGDSPLH
TRBV10-3	TRBJ2-3	AISELGLAGPYTQY
TRBV5-6	TRBJ2-3	ASTLIGLSTDTQY
TRBV12-3/TRBV12-4	TRBJ2-1	ASSPAGGYNEQF
TRBV5-4	TRBJ1-1	ASSSQVDGDTEAF
TRBV5-1	TRBJ2-1	ASSFRGSEQF
TRBV15	TRBJ2-1	ATSSGRSHNEQF
TRBV18	TRBJ1-4	ASSPRLEKLF
TRBV28	TRBJ1-3	ASSSTGFRYTIY
TRBV5-1	TRBJ1-6	ASSPGQDSSPLH
TRBV7-9	TRBJ1-5	ASSIQRGFSNQPQH
TRBV4-2	TRBJ2-1	ASSQEGVSYNEQF
TRBV4-3	TRBJ2-3	ASSQGGRSRPGDTQY